This T cell receptor (beta chain) appears in the sequencing data of a study of early T cells in non-severe SARS-CoV-2 infection (dated by TCRdb to the early 2020s). Study-wide context: TCR sequencing used bulk RNA from unsorted whole blood, so alpha and beta chains could not be paired.

A remark on this clonotype: It has no known antigen specificity. Per-base quality was not reported, and no clone a single base away is much larger than it.

Set within a cohort of healthcare workers in London, UK, this nested case-control study involved weekly PCR testing of nasopharyngeal swabs along with blood sampling. Healthcare workers were enrolled in the week of the UK lockdown, from 23 to 31 March 2020, and were followed every week for up to 16 weeks. The library relied on 5' RACE. The sequencer listed for this sample is NextSeq 500. Unique molecular identifiers were attached to individual cDNA molecules in the TCR library protocol so that sequencing error and PCR bias could be corrected. Sequencing covered both TCR alpha and beta chains, and within each sample the abundances of alpha and beta sequences were tightly co-correlated. The study's processing was this. Decombinator V4 was used to annotate TCR sequences for V gene, J gene and CDR3. Expanded TCRs were defined as changing significantly between any two time points under a Poisson model with p below 0.0001. Abundances of TCRs were expressed as counts per million after normalisation to the total number of TCRs sequenced in each sample. TRAV1-2 paired with TRAJ12, TRAJ20 or TRAJ33 defined MAIT TCRs, while TRAV10 paired with TRAJ18 defined iNKT TCRs. A search of VDJdb, accessed on 1 November 2021, was run for TCRs annotated to CMV, EBV and SARS-CoV-2, with TCRs annotated for multiple antigens excluded. TCRdb's own reprocessing of the public reads used fastp at Q25 and MiXCR and kept productive beta chains. Identical CDR3 protein sequences are pooled into one entry, listed with their most common genes and DNA. TCRdb, not the authors, supplied the V and J calls. The sample table contains roughly 50,000 distinct CDR3 sequences; only one count was recorded for 7% to 8% of them. 5% to 6.5% of the sample is taken by the ten largest.

Spanning cysteine to phenylalanine, the CDR3 consists of 14 amino acids. Only the CDR3 part of the read is kept: 42 bases, read in frame from the first base. The germline V gene sets CDR1 to SGHTA and CDR2 to FQGNSA. The germline ends are 10 bases apart after V is trimmed by 1 base and J by 5 bases. Broad study findings and their caveats: VDJdb matching was skewed toward anti-spike CD8 responses and likely underestimated virus-specific expansions, missing private and CD4 specificities.

This sequence uses TRBV7-2 and TRBJ2-3; the D gene is not confidently resolved. What was sequenced was whole blood. This clonotype was sampled from an adult who was a healthcare worker with PCR-confirmed SARS-CoV-2 infection or an uninfected control (not recorded which). The CDR3 reads as follows: CASSLGAEIDTQYF. The sequenced DNA is TGTGCCAGCAGCTTAGGGGCCGAGATAGATACGCAGTATTTT.